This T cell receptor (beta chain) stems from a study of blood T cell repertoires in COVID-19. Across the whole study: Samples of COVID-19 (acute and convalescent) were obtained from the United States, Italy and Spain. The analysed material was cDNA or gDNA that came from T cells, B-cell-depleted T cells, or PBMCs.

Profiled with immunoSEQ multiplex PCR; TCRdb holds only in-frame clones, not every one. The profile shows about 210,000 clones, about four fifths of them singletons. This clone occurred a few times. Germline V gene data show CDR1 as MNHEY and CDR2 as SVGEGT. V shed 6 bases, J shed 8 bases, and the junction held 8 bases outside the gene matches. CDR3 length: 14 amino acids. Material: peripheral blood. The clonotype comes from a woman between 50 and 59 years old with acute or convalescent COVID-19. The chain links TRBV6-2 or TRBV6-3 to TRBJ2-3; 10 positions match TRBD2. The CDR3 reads CASSPVAGGATQYF. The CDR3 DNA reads TGTGCCAGCAGCCCTGTAGCGGGAGGAGCTACGCAGTATTTT.